One and the same sample provided the 2 T cell receptor beta chains below, sequenced in a study of blood T cell repertoires in COVID-19. Clones were sequenced by immunoSEQ multiplex PCR, and TCRdb holds only the in-frame ones, with some missing. The sample carries about 160,000 clones, 85% to 90% recorded once. The sample was peripheral blood. These receptors originate from a woman aged 70-85 years with COVID-19, enrolled during active disease.

The V gene is TRBV2, the J gene TRBJ1-1; no clear D. The CDR3 runs 14 residues. Germline V gene data show CDR1 as SNHLY and CDR2 as FYNNEI. The V gene lost 6 bases and the J gene lost 1 base, with 12 bases spanning the gap. The CDR3 region has the DNA TGTGCCAGCAGGGCCGGGATCCGGAACACTGAAGCTTTCTTT. Its protein product is CASRAGIRNTEAFF.

This clone was found once. The chain employs TRBV2 and TRBJ1-1; D may be TRBD1 (5 bases). V was trimmed by 8 bases and J by 1 base, leaving 11 bases between them. CDR1 and CDR2 (germline): SNHLY, FYNNEI. The CDR3 is made up of 13 amino acids. The CDR3 DNA reads as TGTGCCAGCCAGACAGAGACGAACACTGAAGCTTTCTTT. It translates to CASQTETNTEAFF.